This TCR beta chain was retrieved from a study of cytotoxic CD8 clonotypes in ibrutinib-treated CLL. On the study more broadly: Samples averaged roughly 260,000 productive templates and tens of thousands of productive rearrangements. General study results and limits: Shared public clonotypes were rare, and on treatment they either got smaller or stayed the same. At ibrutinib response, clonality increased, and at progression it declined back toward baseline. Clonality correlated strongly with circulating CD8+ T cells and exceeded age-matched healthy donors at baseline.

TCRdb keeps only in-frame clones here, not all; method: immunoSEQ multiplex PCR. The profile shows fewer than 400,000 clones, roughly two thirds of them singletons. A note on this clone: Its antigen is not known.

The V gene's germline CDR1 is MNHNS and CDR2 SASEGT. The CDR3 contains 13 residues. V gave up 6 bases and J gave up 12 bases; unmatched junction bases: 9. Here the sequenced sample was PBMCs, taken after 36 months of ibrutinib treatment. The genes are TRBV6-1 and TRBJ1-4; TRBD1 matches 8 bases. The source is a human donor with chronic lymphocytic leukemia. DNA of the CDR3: TGTGCCAGCAGCGCCCTCGCAGGGGGCGAACTGTTTTTT. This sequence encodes CASSALAGGELFF.